This TCR beta chain was found in a study of blood T cells in healthy people across ages. This CDR3 spans 14 amino acids. Looked up from germline, CDR1 is PRHDT and CDR2 is FYEKMQ (reference sequence). For this clonotype: One junction end disagrees with the germline gene, perhaps due to a read error.

A second about 7 to 12 cycle PCR used barcoded and J-beta primers. TCRdb fed the 5' RACE reads into MiXCR, producing one record per CDR3 protein. The table has around 990,000 distinct CDR3 sequences, 20% to 25% seen once. This same sample was also taken into another study, of T cells of mothers and their children. Per that study: Reads obtained per mother exceeded 10 million TCR beta CDR3 reads, with some 3 million obtained per child.

The rearrangement links TRBV13 to TRBJ2-5; 9 nucleotides align to TRBD1. This receptor was identified in a girl aged 2 to 9 in good health. The sequencing input was blood. CDR3 sequence reads: CASSPQTGGAPPFF. CDR3 bases: TGTGCCAGCAGCCCGCAGACAGGGGGAGCCCCTCCGTTCTTC.